These 30 T cell receptor beta chains originate from one sample sequenced in a study of T cells in Graves' hyperthyroidism and ophthalmopathy. RNA transcripts provided the source from which TCR beta CDR3 regions were amplified. HTBI primers drove first-round RT-PCR of the TCR CDR3. One entry per CDR3 protein results from TCRdb running MiXCR on the multiplex PCR reads. The table shows 600,000 to 650,000 distinct CDR3 sequences, with about 20% occurring only once. Sequencing used blood. The receptor source for this set is a man younger than 40 with Graves' ophthalmopathy.

This clonotype was seen a handful of times. The rearrangement uses TRBV2 and TRBJ2-5, with a possible D match to TRBD2 (6 bases). Per the germline V gene, CDR1 is SNHLY and CDR2 is FYNNEI. Trimming took 7 bases from V and 0 from J, leaving 15 bases between them. The CDR3 is made up of 15 amino acids. CDR3 sequence: CASTGIAGNQETQYF. The CDR3 nucleotides are TGTGCCAGCACGGGTATTGCGGGGAACCAAGAGACCCAGTACTTC.

This clonotype was seen more than once but under ten times. The chain recombines TRBV5-5 with TRBJ2-3, with 8 bases identical to TRBD1. Germline CDR1 is SGHKS and CDR2 is YYEKEE (reference sequence). The V and J ends lost 5 bases and 4 bases, in that order; junction bases with no gene match: 6. The CDR3 length is 14 residues. CDR3 residues: CASRTGATPDTQYF. The DNA of the CDR3 is TGTGCCAGCAGGACAGGGGCCACGCCAGATACGCAGTATTTT.

This chain connects TRBV2 to TRBJ2-7, with 12 bases lining up with TRBD1. CDR1 and CDR2 (germline): SNHLY, FYNNEI. The CDR3 has 16 amino acids. V shed 3 bases, J shed 3 bases, and the junction held 6 bases outside the gene matches. The CDR3 spells CASSDPGTGGSYEQYF. Written as DNA, the CDR3 is TGTGCCAGCAGTGACCCAGGGACAGGGGGCAGCTACGAGCAGTACTTC.

J is TRBJ1-5 and V is TRBV19; 7 bases are a match to TRBD1. The V segment lost 9 bases and the J segment 0 bases; nucleotides outside the gene matches: 5. The CDR3 consists of 14 residues. Germline V gene lookup returns CDR1 LNHDA and CDR2 SQIVND (reference sequence). In DNA, the CDR3 is TGTGCCAGCGACAGGGTACATAGCAATCAGCCCCAGCATTTT. Amino acid sequence: CASDRVHSNQPQHF.

Here the CDR3 DNA reads TGTGCCAGCAGCGTACGTCTAAACACCGGGGAGCTGTTTTTT. Residues: CASSVRLNTGELFF. The chain combines TRBV9 with TRBJ2-2; no firm D call. Germline assignment: CDR1 SGDLS and CDR2 YYNGEE. V was cut by 1 base and J by 2 bases, with 6 bases left in between. This CDR3 region has 14 residues.

This clonotype was detected ten times or more. V is TRBV24-1 and J is TRBJ1-1; D call uncertain. V was shortened by 4 bases and J by 5 bases, with 10 bases between the two germline ends. Germline CDR1 and CDR2: KGHDR and SFDVKD. The CDR3 is 13 residues long. As DNA, the CDR3 is TGTGCCACCAGTGACTCTTCTCGTACTGAAGCTTTCTTT. Encoded protein: CATSDSSRTEAFF.

This chain connects TRBV27 to TRBJ2-1; no firm D call. The CDR3 extends over 15 amino acids. Trimming took off 3 bases at V and 4 bases at J, with 13 bases between the two ends. The germline V gene encodes CDR1 MNHEY and CDR2 SMNVEV (reference sequence). The CDR3 is CASSFGQSPYNEQFF. The CDR3 DNA is TGTGCCAGCAGTTTTGGCCAGAGCCCTTACAATGAGCAGTTCTTC.

The gene calls are TRBV30 and TRBJ1-1, with D perhaps matching TRBD1 (6 bases). Germline V gene data show CDR1 as GTSNPN and CDR2 as SVGIG (reference sequence). V was trimmed by 5 bases and J by 5 bases, leaving 15 bases between them. This CDR3 comprises 13 residues. CDR3: CAWATGFGTEAFF. The CDR3 DNA reads as TGTGCCTGGGCGACAGGCTTTGGGACTGAAGCTTTCTTT.

Note on this clonotype: A much larger clonotype is one base distant, so this may be a read error. This rearrangement joins TRBV2 to TRBJ1-1, with D perhaps TRBD1 (6 bases). This CDR3 has 14 amino acids. The germline CDR1 and CDR2 sequences are SNHLY and FYNNEI. CDR3 in amino acids: CAIKRTVVNTEALF. The CDR3, as DNA: TGTGCCATCAAGAGGACAGTCGTGAACACTGAAGCTCTCTTT.

In its sample, this clonotype was seen many times. The chain links TRBV12-3 or TRBV12-4 to TRBJ1-4, with 8 nucleotides matching TRBD1. This CDR3 is 12 amino acids long. J lost 7 bases, V lost 5 bases, and 0 bases had no gene match. This chain's CDR3 is CASSTGGEKLFF. CDR3 nucleotide sequence: TGTGCCAGCAGTACAGGGGGTGAAAAACTGTTTTTT.

This clonotype was seen more than once but under ten times. The chain has TRBV3-1 and TRBJ1-1, with TRBD1 identical over 8 bases. The CDR3 runs to 15 residues. Trimming removed 4 bases from V and 4 bases from J; junction bases left unmatched: 8. In germline, CDR1 is LGHDT, CDR2 YNNKEL (reference sequence). Here the CDR3 reads CASSRGLTGGTEAFF. CDR3 DNA sequence: TGTGCCAGCAGCCGGGGACTCACAGGGGGCACTGAAGCTTTCTTT.

V is TRBV20-1 and J is TRBJ2-7, with D hard to call. CDR3 length equals 13 residues. Germline CDR1 DFQATT, CDR2 SNEGSKA (reference sequence). Trimming removed 0 bases from V and 2 bases from J, with 8 bases in between. The chain's CDR3 is CSAREGMAYEQYF. DNA for the CDR3: TGCAGTGCTAGAGAGGGGATGGCCTACGAGCAGTACTTC.

This clonotype was picked up a small number of times. This chain connects TRBV5-6 to TRBJ1-5, with a possible D match to TRBD1 (5 bases). Trimming took 4 bases from V and 2 from J, leaving 13 bases between them. This CDR3 is 15 amino acids long. Germline CDR1 is SGHDT and CDR2 is YYEEEE. CDR3 amino acids: CASSPGGFGNQPQHF. CDR3 DNA: TGTGCCAGCAGCCCTGGGGGGTTTGGCAATCAGCCCCAGCATTTT.

The chain employs TRBV24-1 and TRBJ2-3, with TRBD2 matching 7 bases. Germline-derived CDR1 and CDR2 are KGHDR and SFDVKD. V lost 9 bases to trimming and J lost 6 bases; unmatched junction nucleotides: 20. The length of the CDR3 is 17 residues. In DNA, the CDR3 is TGTGCCACCGGATCCGGGGCTAGCGGTTATAGAGGGGATACGCAGTATTTT. This gives the protein CATGSGASGYRGDTQYF.

V and J are TRBV14 and TRBJ1-3; unclear D gene. V was clipped by 6 bases and J by 7 bases, with 7 bases between them. This CDR3 contains 11 residues. CDR1 and CDR2 (germline): SGHDN, FVKESK. The CDR3, as DNA: TGTGCCAGCAGTCGGTTGAACACCATATATTTT. This translates into CASSRLNTIYF.

J is TRBJ2-7 and V is TRBV4-2, with 11 bases matching TRBD2. From germline, CDR1 is LGHNA and CDR2 YNFKEQ. The V segment lost 0 bases and the J segment 2 bases; nucleotides outside the gene matches: 12. The CDR3 totals 19 residues. The CDR3 nucleotides read TGTGCCAGCAGCCAAGATGGACCCTTACTAGCGGGAGTTCCCTACGAGCAGTACTTC. Its translation: CASSQDGPLLAGVPYEQYF.

This clonotype was counted only a few times. The chain joins TRBV27 to TRBJ2-2; maybe TRBD1 (5 bases). The germline CDR1 and CDR2 sequences are MNHEY and SMNVEV (reference sequence). CDR3 length: 15 residues. V was pared by 3 bases and J by 0 bases, with 8 bases between. CDR3 nucleotides: TGTGCCAGCAGTTTGGACACCCCGAACACCGGGGAGCTGTTTTTT. Translated, it gives CASSLDTPNTGELFF.

This clonotype occurred a few times. The V and J genes are TRBV10-1 and TRBJ1-1, with D hard to call. V was cut by 5 bases and J by 4 bases, with 8 bases left in between. Germline V gives CDR1 WNHNN, CDR2 SYGVQD (reference sequence). This CDR3 has 12 amino acids. The CDR3 loop is CASSPDGTEAFF. In DNA form, the CDR3 reads TGCGCCAGCAGTCCTGACGGCACTGAAGCTTTCTTT.

The chain combines TRBV28 with TRBJ2-3; D might be TRBD2 (7 bases). Trimming shortened V by 6 bases and J by 0 bases, and 16 bases separated the two germline ends. Germline values: CDR1 MDHEN, CDR2 SYDVKM. This CDR3 comprises 16 residues. The CDR3 DNA follows: TGTGCCAGCAGCCTCTGGGGGGGGGCGAGCACAGATACGCAGTATTTT. It specifies CASSLWGGASTDTQYF.

This clonotype has ten or more counts. V and J are TRBV28 and TRBJ2-4, with a possible D match to TRBD2 (5 bases). Germline CDR1 reads MDHEN; CDR2 reads SYDVKM. The CDR3 length is 15 residues. The V and J ends lost 6 bases and 5 bases respectively, with 17 bases between them. The DNA of the CDR3 is TGTGCCAGCAGAACTAGAAGTTCCTTTGAAAACATTCAGTACTTC. It yields the protein CASRTRSSFENIQYF.

In this sample, this clonotype turned up a few times. CDR3 sequence (DNA): TGTGCCAGCAGCTCTAAGGGGCTGTCCCAAGAGACCCAGTACTTC. Protein: CASSSKGLSQETQYF. The chain couples TRBV11-2 to TRBJ2-5; TRBD1 is a possible D gene (5 bases). CDR3 length: 15 amino acids. Germline CDR1 is SGHAT and CDR2 is FQNNGV. V was shortened by 4 bases and J by 1 base, with 13 bases between the two germline ends.

The gene calls are TRBV28 and TRBJ2-3, with TRBD1 as a possible D gene (7 bases). The V gene's germline CDR1 is MDHEN and CDR2 SYDVKM. The V end lost 10 bases, the J end lost 6 bases, and 20 bases lay between the germline ends. The CDR3 loop spans 14 amino acids. The CDR3 loop is CATHGPGGTDTQYF. The CDR3 bases are TGTGCCACCCATGGTCCAGGGGGGACGGATACGCAGTATTTT.

The rearrangement uses TRBV11-2 and TRBJ1-4; TRBD1 might be the D (5 bases). V shed 1 base and J shed 5 bases, with 20 bases lying between them. The V gene's germline CDR1 is SGHAT and CDR2 FQNNGV. The CDR3 runs 18 residues. The CDR3 nucleotides read TGTGCCAGCAGCTTAGGCCAGAAGTACCGGGGCTTGAATGAAAAACTGTTTTTT. This codes for CASSLGQKYRGLNEKLFF. Supplemented by reference TRBV11-2 and TRBJ1-4, the full variable domain reads EAGVAQSPRYKIIEKRQSVAFWCNPISGHATLYWYQQILGQGPKLLIQFQNNGVVDDSQLPKDRFSAERLKGVDSTLKIQPAKLEDSAVYLCASSLGQKYRGLNEKLFFGSGTQLSVL.

Only a few counts were recorded for this clonotype. CDR3 bases: TGTGCCAGCAGTTTACCCGGGACCTACAATGAGCAGTTCTTC. Protein product: CASSLPGTYNEQFF. This chain uses TRBV27 with TRBJ2-1; weak D call: TRBD2 (5 bases). CDR1 and CDR2 (germline): MNHEY, SMNVEV (reference sequence). This CDR3 contains 14 residues. V was pared by 2 bases and J by 2 bases, with 7 bases between.

This clonotype appeared a few times. This chain links TRBV5-5 with TRBJ1-1; D is possibly TRBD1 (6 bases). This CDR3 spans 13 amino acids. V was cut by 0 bases and J by 4 bases, with 7 bases left in between. The V gene's germline CDR1 is SGHKS and CDR2 YYEKEE (reference sequence). The CDR3 DNA is TGTGCCAGCAGCTTGGCGGGGGCCACTGAAGCTTTCTTT. It is translated as CASSLAGATEAFF.

The chain uses TRBV18 and TRBJ2-7; 8 nucleotides line up with TRBD1. The CDR3 totals 15 residues. Trimming at V came to 5 bases and at J to 0 bases, leaving 6 bases not matched to a gene. The germline V gene encodes CDR1 KGHSH and CDR2 LQKENI. In DNA, the CDR3 is TGTGCCAGCTCAAGGGGACAGGCGTACTCCTACGAGCAGTACTTC. Protein product: CASSRGQAYSYEQYF.

This chain links TRBV27 with TRBJ2-5; D is uncertain. V was pared by 5 bases and J by 0 bases, with 7 bases between. Germline loops: CDR1 MNHEY, CDR2 SMNVEV (reference sequence). The CDR3 covers 13 residues. CDR3 protein: CASSPAYQETQYF. The CDR3 DNA reads TGTGCCAGCAGTCCTGCGTACCAAGAGACCCAGTACTTC.

This clonotype was counted only a few times. The chain combines TRBV12-3 or TRBV12-4 with TRBJ1-2; 10 nucleotides align to TRBD1. V trimming: 5 bases; J trimming: 8 bases; junction bases outside the gene matches: 11. The CDR3 contains 15 residues. Written as DNA, the CDR3 is TGTGCCAGCAGTGGGAGGGACAGGGGATCGCGAGGCTACACCTTC. It codes for CASSGRDRGSRGYTF.

This clonotype was observed at least ten times. V usage is TRBV3-1 and J usage is TRBJ1-1; no reliable D call. Trimming pared 2 bases from V and 4 bases from J, leaving 11 bases between. Per germline, CDR1 LGHDT and CDR2 YNNKEL (reference sequence). This CDR3 has 14 amino acids. Here the CDR3 DNA reads TGTGCCAGCAGCCAAAGTTCAAGGAGCACTGAAGCTTTCTTT. Residues: CASSQSSRSTEAFF.

This clonotype was observed many times. The V gene is TRBV2, the J gene TRBJ2-3; 7 positions match TRBD2. Looked up from germline, CDR1 is SNHLY and CDR2 is FYNNEI. J lost 5 bases, V lost 5 bases, and 10 bases had no gene match. The CDR3 sequence is 15 residues long. The CDR3 reads CASSTSGALLDTQYF. The DNA for the CDR3 is TGTGCCAGCAGTACAAGCGGGGCCCTCCTAGATACGCAGTATTTT.